The present T cell receptor beta chain was sequenced within a study of blood T cell repertoires in COVID-19. Across the whole study: Sites across the United States, Italy and Spain contributed samples from acute and convalescent COVID-19. From T cells, B-cell-depleted T cells, or PBMCs came the material, which was cDNA or gDNA.

Method: immunoSEQ multiplex PCR; TCRdb's copy keeps in-frame clones and lacks some. The sample gives a few hundred thousand clones, roughly nine tenths of which show up once; 3.9% is in the top ten. The ends lost 3 bases at V and 8 bases at J; junction bases unmatched: 4. The CDR3 is made up of 13 amino acids. Germline assignment: CDR1 MGHRA and CDR2 YSYEKL. The sequencing sample was made of peripheral blood. The receptor was isolated from a woman aged 55 to 70 with COVID-19, enrolled during active disease. J is TRBJ1-2 and V is TRBV4-1; 9 bases align to TRBD1. The CDR3 bases are TGCGCCAGCAGCCAGGGGACAGGGAGAGGCTACACCTTC. It translates to CASSQGTGRGYTF.